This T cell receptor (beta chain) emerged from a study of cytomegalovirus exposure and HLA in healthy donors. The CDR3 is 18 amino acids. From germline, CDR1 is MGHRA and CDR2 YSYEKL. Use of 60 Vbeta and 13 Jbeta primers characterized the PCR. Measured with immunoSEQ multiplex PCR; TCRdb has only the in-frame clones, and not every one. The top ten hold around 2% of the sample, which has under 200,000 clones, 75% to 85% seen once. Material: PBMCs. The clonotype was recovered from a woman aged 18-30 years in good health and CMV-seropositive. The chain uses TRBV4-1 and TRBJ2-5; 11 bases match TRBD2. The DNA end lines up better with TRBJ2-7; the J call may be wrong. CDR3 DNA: TGCGCCAGCAGCCAAGATCCGTCCGTGACTAGCGGGATCTACGAGCAGTACTTC. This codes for CASSQDPSVTSGIYEQYF.